One TCR beta chain is described in this entry. CDR1 is MNHNS and CDR2 is SASEGT in the germline V gene. V was trimmed by 5 bases and J by 10 bases, leaving 12 bases between them. The CDR3 runs to 12 residues. TCRdb redid the calling of the RT-PCR reads with MiXCR, one entry per CDR3 protein. The sample lists approximately 720,000 distinct CDR3 sequences; approximately 15% were seen once. J is TRBJ2-1 and V is TRBV6-1; weak D call: TRBD1 (6 bases). The sequence was obtained from a female donor in good health, serving as a healthy control. Sequenced sample: memory CD4+ T cells from blood. The CDR3 loop reads CASSTGPREQFF. CDR3 coding DNA: TGTGCCAGCAGTACAGGGCCCCGGGAGCAGTTCTTC.